These 12 T cell receptor beta chains were sequenced from one sample in a study of beta chain features in type 1 diabetes. Sequenced material consisted of expressed TCRB transcripts (all of the isolated RNA was reverse transcribed). Libraries were prepared by immunoSEQ multiplex PCR; TCRdb keeps only in-frame clonotypes and omits some of them. The sample records under 900,000 clones, 15% to 20% being singletons. The sequencing sample was made of naive CD4+ T cells from blood. These receptors came from a woman aged 18-29 years in good health.

The rearrangement links TRBV29-1 to TRBJ1-2; a weak D match, TRBD1 (5 bases). Per germline, CDR1 SQVTM and CDR2 ANQGSEA. The V gene lost 4 bases and the J gene lost 8 bases, with 26 bases spanning the gap. The CDR3 totals 16 residues. The CDR3 loop is CSVGGRGDRSRWGYTF. The CDR3 nucleotides are TGCAGCGTTGGGGGACGGGGTGACCGGTCCCGTTGGGGCTACACCTTC.

This clone was seen only a few times. The chain recombines TRBV9 with TRBJ2-3; D is perhaps TRBD2 (6 bases). V was trimmed by 3 bases and J by 2 bases, leaving 13 bases between them. Germline V gives CDR1 SGDLS, CDR2 YYNGEE. This CDR3 spans 15 amino acids. CDR3 DNA sequence: TGTGCCAGCAGCGGACGGGGGTACTACACAGATACGCAGTATTTT. It specifies CASSGRGYYTDTQYF.

The chain joins TRBV5-6 to TRBJ1-1; D gene ambiguous. V dropped 4 bases and J dropped 11 bases, with 18 bases sitting between them. Germline V gene sequence: CDR1 SGHDT, CDR2 YYEEEE. The CDR3 loop spans 13 amino acids. For the CDR3, the DNA is TGTGCCAGCAGCGACGCAGGAGTCCGGTATGCTTTCTTT. This gives the protein CASSDAGVRYAFF.

The chain recombines TRBV4-3 with TRBJ2-1; D unresolved. The germline V gene encodes CDR1 LGHNA and CDR2 YSLEER. This CDR3 spans 16 amino acids. V was shortened by 2 bases and J by 2 bases, with 13 bases between the two germline ends. The CDR3 reads CASSQSRSVTYNEQFF. The CDR3 DNA sequence: TGCGCCAGCAGCCAATCAAGGTCTGTCACCTACAATGAGCAGTTCTTC.

This clone was recorded a few times. This chain connects TRBV7-3 to TRBJ2-7; D call uncertain. V lost 0 bases, J lost 5 bases, and 11 bases lay in between. CDR1 is SGHTA, CDR2 FQGTGA, per germline. The CDR3 extends over 14 amino acids. CDR3 in amino acids: CASSLTGSSDEQYF. In DNA form, the CDR3 reads TGTGCCAGCAGCTTAACCGGCTCCAGCGACGAGCAGTACTTC.

This clone has more than one count but fewer than ten. This chain links TRBV10-1 with TRBJ2-1; 11 positions agree with TRBD2. This CDR3 is built from 15 residues. In germline, CDR1 is WNHNN, CDR2 SYGVQD (reference sequence). V lost 5 bases to trimming and J lost 4 bases; unmatched junction nucleotides: 4. DNA for the CDR3: TGCGCCAGCAGTCCTGGGACTAGCGGATACAATGAGCAGTTCTTC. Amino acid sequence: CASSPGTSGYNEQFF.

Only a few counts were recorded for this clone. Other nucleotide sequences in the sample specify the same CDR3. The rearrangement uses TRBV28 and TRBJ1-2; no reliable D call. Germline-derived CDR1 and CDR2 are MDHEN and SYDVKM. The CDR3 is 13 residues long. V lost 6 bases and J 3 bases, leaving 11 bases between the germline ends. The CDR3 DNA reads TGTGCCAGCAGCTTGGGGTTGGACTATGGCTACACCTTC. As protein: CASSLGLDYGYTF.

This clone was observed a few times. The V gene is TRBV5-1, the J gene TRBJ1-2; 12 bases map to TRBD1. V was pared by 5 bases and J by 7 bases, with 15 bases of the junction left unmatched. In germline, CDR1 is SGHRS, CDR2 YFSETQ. The CDR3 has 17 amino acids. DNA for the CDR3: TGCGCCAGCAGACGTGGAATGCCGGGACAGGGGGCGTCTGGCTACACCTTC. Translated: CASRRGMPGQGASGYTF.

In its sample, this clone was seen a few times. The rearrangement uses TRBV7-2 and TRBJ2-5; 14 bases map to TRBD2. Germline CDR1 reads SGHTA; CDR2 reads FQGNSA. The CDR3 is made up of 16 amino acids. V lost 7 bases to trimming and J lost 2 bases; unmatched junction nucleotides: 6. The CDR3, as DNA: TGTGCCAGCAACCTGGGACTAGCGGGAGATCAAGAGACCCAGTACTTC. Protein sequence: CASNLGLAGDQETQYF.

This clone was detected a few times. The CDR3 DNA reads as TGTGCCAGCACCGGACGGACCAATGAAAAACTGTTTTTT. It encodes CASTGRTNEKLFF. The rearrangement links TRBV6-5 to TRBJ1-4; no definite D call. Deletions cut 7 bases from V and 5 bases from J, with 11 bases between. CDR1 is MNHEY and CDR2 is SVGAGI in the germline V gene. This CDR3 has 13 residues.

This clone was found a few times. The chain employs TRBV7-3 and TRBJ1-3; D gene unclear. The germline V gene encodes CDR1 SGHTA and CDR2 FQGTGA. This CDR3 spans 12 amino acids. With 5 bases removed from V and 6 bases from J, the gap between germline ends came to 8 bases. The CDR3 sequence: CASSPGSNTIYF. The CDR3 DNA sequence: TGTGCCAGCAGCCCCGGGTCAAACACCATATATTTT.

In this sample, this clone turned up a few times. The chain links TRBV7-9 to TRBJ1-5; D is ambiguous. Germline CDR1 and CDR2: SEHNR and FQNEAQ (reference sequence). The CDR3 is 13 residues long. V was clipped by 3 bases and J by 4 bases, with 7 bases between them. The CDR3 DNA is TGTGCCAGCAGCTTTGGGCGGAATCAGCCCCAGCATTTT. This gives the protein CASSFGRNQPQHF.